The 2 T cell receptor beta chains listed next were all sequenced from one sample in a study of cytomegalovirus exposure and HLA in healthy donors. PCR employed 60 Vbeta and 13 Jbeta primers. The repertoire was sequenced with immunoSEQ multiplex PCR; TCRdb's copy has only in-frame clones and lacks some. The table includes 210,000 or so clones, roughly 78% detected once. The sequenced sample consisted of PBMCs. These receptors came from a boy younger than 18 in good health and CMV-seronegative.

This rearrangement joins TRBV5-6 to TRBJ1-6; D perhaps matches TRBD1 (5 bases). CDR1 and CDR2 (germline): SGHDT, YYEEEE. This CDR3 contains 15 residues. V lost 2 bases, J lost 0 bases, and 6 bases lay in between. The CDR3 DNA reads as TGTGCCAGCAGCTTCGACAGCTCCTATAATTCACCCCTCCACTTT. This gives the protein CASSFDSSYNSPLHF.

J is TRBJ2-2 and V is TRBV11-2; 7 bases agree with TRBD1. The V gene's germline CDR1 is SGHAT and CDR2 FQNNGV. CDR3 length: 15 residues. The V and J ends lost 5 bases and 2 bases, in that order; junction bases with no gene match: 5. The DNA for the CDR3 is TGTGCCAGCAGCGCAGACAGGGCCAACACCGGGGAGCTGTTTTTT. Protein product: CASSADRANTGELFF.